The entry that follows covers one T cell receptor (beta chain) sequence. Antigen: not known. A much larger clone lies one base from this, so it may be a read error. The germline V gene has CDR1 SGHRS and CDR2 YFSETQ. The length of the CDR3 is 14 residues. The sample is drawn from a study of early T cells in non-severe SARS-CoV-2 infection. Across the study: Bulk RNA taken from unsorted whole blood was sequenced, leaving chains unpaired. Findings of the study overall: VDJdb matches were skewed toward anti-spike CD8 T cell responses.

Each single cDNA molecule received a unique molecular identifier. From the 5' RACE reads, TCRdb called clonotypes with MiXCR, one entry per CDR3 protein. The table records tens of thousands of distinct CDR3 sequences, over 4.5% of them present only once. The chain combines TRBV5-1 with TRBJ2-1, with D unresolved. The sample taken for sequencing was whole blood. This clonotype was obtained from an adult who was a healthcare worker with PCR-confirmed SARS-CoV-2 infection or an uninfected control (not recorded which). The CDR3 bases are TGCGCCTGCAGCTTGGGGAACACCGACAATGAGCAGTTCTTC. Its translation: CACSLGNTDNEQFF. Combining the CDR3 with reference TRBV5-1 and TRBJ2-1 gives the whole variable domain KAGVTQTPRYLIKTRGQQVTLSCSPISGHRSVSWYQQTPGQGLQFLFEYFSETQRNKGNFPGRFSGRQFSNSRSEMNVSTLELGDSALYLCACSLGNTDNEQFFGPGTRLTVL.